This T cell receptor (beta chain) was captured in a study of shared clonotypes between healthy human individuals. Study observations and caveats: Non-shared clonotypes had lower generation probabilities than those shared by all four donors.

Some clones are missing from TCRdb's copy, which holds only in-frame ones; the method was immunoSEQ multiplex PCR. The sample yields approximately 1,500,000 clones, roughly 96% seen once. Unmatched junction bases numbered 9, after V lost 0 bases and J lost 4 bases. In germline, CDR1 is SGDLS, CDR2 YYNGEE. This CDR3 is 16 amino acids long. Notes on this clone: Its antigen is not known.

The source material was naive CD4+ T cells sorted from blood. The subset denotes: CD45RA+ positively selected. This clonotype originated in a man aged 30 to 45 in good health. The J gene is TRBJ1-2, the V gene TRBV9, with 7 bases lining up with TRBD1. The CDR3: CASSVAPGGLPYGYTF. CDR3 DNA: TGTGCCAGCAGCGTAGCTCCAGGGGGGCTACCCTATGGCTACACCTTC.